Following are 21 T cell receptor beta chains from one sample sequenced in a study of blood T cell repertoires in COVID-19. Using immunoSEQ multiplex PCR, the repertoire was profiled, and TCRdb retains in-frame clones only, with some absent. The table records about 55,000 clones, approximately 85% of them present only once. Sequencing was performed on peripheral blood. These receptors all come from a human donor in a cohort sampled during active COVID-19.

The chain joins TRBV29-1 to TRBJ1-1, with TRBD1 matching 9 bases. The V segment lost 7 bases and the J segment 0 bases; nucleotides outside the gene matches: 9. The CDR3 is 15 residues long. Looked up from germline, CDR1 is SQVTM and CDR2 is ANQGSEA. The DNA of the CDR3 is TGCAGCGCCCCGGGACAGGGTACGGTGAACACTGAAGCTTTCTTT. It is translated as CSAPGQGTVNTEAFF.

The chain employs TRBV18 and TRBJ2-5, with 8 bases aligning to TRBD2. Germline V gives CDR1 KGHSH, CDR2 LQKENI. The CDR3 is made up of 16 amino acids. With 0 bases clipped from V and 2 bases from J, the junction kept 5 bases outside the gene matches. CDR3 DNA: TGTGCCAGCTCACCACCGGGACTAGACGCACAAGAGACCCAGTACTTC. It codes for CASSPPGLDAQETQYF.

The V gene is TRBV7-4, the J gene TRBJ1-3; D uncertain. The germline CDR1 and CDR2 sequences are SGHVT and SQSDAQ. V lost 7 bases to trimming and J lost 0 bases, with 22 bases between them. CDR3 length equals 18 residues. The CDR3 sequence: CASTSRGGSKYSGNTIYF. The CDR3 DNA reads TGTGCCAGCACCTCCCGAGGTGGATCGAAATACTCTGGAAACACCATATATTTT.

The J gene is TRBJ1-1, the V gene TRBV10-3, with 7 positions matching TRBD1. The junction had 5 bases not matched to a gene; V was cut back by 10 bases and J by 0 bases. The CDR3 is 13 amino acids. Germline lookup yields CDR1 ENHRY and CDR2 SYGVKD. CDR3 amino acids: CASRDSMNTEAFF. In DNA form, the CDR3 reads TGTGCCAGCAGGGACAGCATGAACACTGAAGCTTTCTTT.

The V call is TRBV7-9, the J call TRBJ2-2; tentative D call: TRBD2 (6 bases). V was cut by 7 bases and J by 1 base, with 13 bases left in between. Per the germline V gene, CDR1 is SEHNR and CDR2 is FQNEAQ (reference sequence). CDR3 length: 15 amino acids. CDR3 in amino acids: CASIRTEGNTGELFF. CDR3 in DNA: TGTGCCAGCATCCGGACGGAGGGGAACACCGGGGAGCTGTTTTTT.

This chain connects TRBV27 to TRBJ2-3, with D tentatively TRBD1 (5 bases). CDR1 and CDR2 from the germline V gene are MNHEY and SMNVEV (reference sequence). CDR3 length: 16 residues. V lost 2 bases, J lost 3 bases, and 15 bases lay in between. The CDR3 protein is CASSLRSTAGTDTQYF. The CDR3 DNA is TGTGCCAGCAGTTTAAGGTCGACAGCCGGTACAGATACGCAGTATTTT.

This chain joins TRBV15 and TRBJ1-6; D is undetermined. This CDR3 region has 15 residues. Trimming took off 0 bases at V and 7 bases at J, with 10 bases between the two ends. Germline loops: CDR1 LNHNV, CDR2 YYDKDF (reference sequence). CDR3 region: CATSRDGGRNSPLHF. The CDR3 coding sequence is TGTGCCACCAGCAGAGATGGTGGCAGAAATTCACCCCTCCACTTT.

The rearrangement uses TRBV5-5 and TRBJ1-4; TRBD1 matches 12 bases. The length of the CDR3 is 17 residues. V lost 3 bases, J lost 6 bases, and 9 bases stayed unmatched. In germline, CDR1 is SGHKS, CDR2 YYEKEE (reference sequence). CDR3 sequence reads: CASSSEAGTGGYEKLFF. The CDR3 nucleotides are TGTGCCAGCAGCTCAGAAGCAGGGACAGGGGGCTATGAAAAACTGTTTTTT.

The V call is TRBV19, the J call TRBJ1-3, with D uncertain. Germline V gene data show CDR1 as LNHDA and CDR2 as SQIVND (reference sequence). V lost 1 base and J 4 bases, leaving 14 bases between the germline ends. This CDR3 has 16 amino acids. In nucleotides, the CDR3 is TGTGCCAGTAGTATAGGAGGCTTAAGAAGAGGAAACACCATATATTTT. Residues: CASSIGGLRRGNTIYF.

The V and J genes are TRBV10-3 and TRBJ2-1, with TRBD2 matching over 9 bases. CDR1 and CDR2 (germline): ENHRY, SYGVKD. The CDR3 is 16 amino acids. Trimming removed 0 bases from V and 5 bases from J; junction bases left unmatched: 5. The CDR3 protein is CAISESSLAGNNEQFF. In DNA form, the CDR3 reads TGTGCCATCAGTGAGTCGAGTCTAGCGGGGAACAATGAGCAGTTCTTC.

The chain carries TRBV3-1 (or the pseudogene TRBV3-2) and TRBJ2-7; D remains ambiguous. CDR1 is LGHDT and CDR2 is YNNKEL in the germline V gene (reference sequence). Trimming left V 0 bases short and J 1 base short, with 10 bases between. This CDR3 is 15 amino acids long. Here the CDR3 DNA reads TGTGCCAGCAGCCAAGAAGCGACGATGTCCTACGAGCAGTACTTC. This sequence encodes CASSQEATMSYEQYF.

The chain is built from TRBV6-5 and TRBJ1-2, with 7 bases that match TRBD1. V dropped 11 bases and J dropped 2; count of bases not matched to a gene: 11. The CDR3 is 14 amino acids. Germline loops: CDR1 MNHEY, CDR2 SVGAGI. The DNA of the CDR3 is TGTGCCGCCCAACGGCTGACAGGGAACTATGGCTACACCTTC. This translates into CAAQRLTGNYGYTF.

The CDR3 nucleotides read TGTGCCACCAGCAGCCCCTGGGTTCTTGGGGGGACTAAGTATTTT. This translates into CATSSPWVLGGTKYF. V and J are TRBV15 and TRBJ2-3; 7 positions match TRBD2. The V gene end was trimmed by 3 bases and the J gene end by 13 bases; junction bases not matched to a gene: 16. CDR3 length equals 15 residues. CDR1 is LNHNV and CDR2 is YYDKDF in the germline V gene (reference sequence).

The rearrangement uses TRBV25-1 and TRBJ2-2; TRBD1 matches at 8 bases. Germline V gives CDR1 MGHDK, CDR2 SYGVNS. The length of the CDR3 is 16 residues. Germline trimming cut 3 bases from V and 5 bases from J; bases unmatched to any gene: 8. The CDR3 spells CASSETGAFLTGELFF. The CDR3, as DNA: TGTGCCAGCAGTGAGACAGGGGCCTTCTTAACCGGGGAGCTGTTTTTT. The full variable domain, with the rest looked up from reference TRBV25-1 and TRBJ2-2, is EADIYQTPRYLVIGTGKKITLECSQTMGHDKMYWYQQDPGMELHLIHYSYGVNSTEKGDLSSESTVSRIRTEHFPLTLESARPSHTSQYLCASSETGAFLTGELFFGEGSRLTVL.

The genes are TRBV5-4 and TRBJ1-2, with TRBD1 matching 7 bases. V lost 4 bases and J lost 2; bases outside the gene matches: 8. The CDR3 runs to 15 residues. Looked up from germline, CDR1 is SGHNT and CDR2 is YYREEE (reference sequence). CDR3: CASSPQQGKNYGYTF. CDR3 DNA: TGTGCCAGCAGCCCCCAACAGGGGAAAAACTATGGCTACACCTTC.

This clone was counted a single time. The chain recombines TRBV18 with TRBJ2-3; 9 positions agree with TRBD1. This CDR3 spans 15 amino acids. Germline CDR1 KGHSH, CDR2 LQKENI. V lost 1 base to trimming and J lost 4 bases; unmatched junction nucleotides: 3. The CDR3: CASSPQGQGADTQYF. The CDR3 DNA follows: TGTGCCAGCTCACCACAGGGACAGGGTGCAGATACGCAGTATTTT.

The rearrangement uses TRBV12-5 and TRBJ1-5; D is ambiguous. V dropped 5 bases and J dropped 7 bases, with 15 bases sitting between them. The CDR3 is made up of 14 amino acids. CDR1 LGHNT and CDR2 FRNRAP come from the germline V gene. The CDR3 coding sequence is TGTGCTAGTGGTCCGCACCCGGAGGAACAGCCCCAGCATTTT. Translation: CASGPHPEEQPQHF. The full variable domain, its missing parts supplied by reference TRBV12-5 and TRBJ1-5, is DARVTQTPRHKVTEMGQEVTMRCQPILGHNTVFWYRQTMMQGLELLAYFRNRAPLDDSGMPKDRFSAEMPDATLATLKIQPSEPRDSAVYFCASGPHPEEQPQHFGDGTRLSIL.

The sample holds a few counts of this clone. The chain uses TRBV29-1 and TRBJ1-2, with TRBD1 as a possible D gene (6 bases). The CDR3 loop spans 16 amino acids. Germline V gene lookup returns CDR1 SQVTM and CDR2 ANQGSEA. Trimming removed 6 bases from V and 4 bases from J, with 24 bases in between. CDR3 sequence (DNA): TGCAGCGTCGACGCTTATCACAGGGAGATCTTCTATGGCTACACCTTC. Translating gives CSVDAYHREIFYGYTF.

The chain carries TRBV19 and TRBJ1-5, with TRBD1 matching 7 bases. CDR3 length: 16 residues. Germline loops: CDR1 LNHDA, CDR2 SQIVND (reference sequence). Unmatched junction bases numbered 10, after V lost 3 bases and J lost 5 bases. CDR3 amino acids: CASSITYRGYDQPQHF. The CDR3 DNA is TGTGCCAGTAGTATTACCTACAGGGGATATGATCAGCCCCAGCATTTT.

The chain links TRBV23-1 to TRBJ2-7; 8 bases are shared with TRBD1. TRBV23-1 carries the ORF label, with uncertain function. V shed 6 bases, J shed 1 base, and the junction held 8 bases outside the gene matches. The CDR3 is made up of 15 amino acids. The CDR3 DNA sequence: TGCGCCAGCAGCCGGCGAGGACAGGGTTCCTACGAGCAGTACTTC. This gives the protein CASSRRGQGSYEQYF.

This sequence joins TRBV11-2 and TRBJ2-1; 7 bases fit TRBD2. CDR1 and CDR2 (germline): SGHAT, FQNNGV. Trimming at V came to 2 bases and at J to 3 bases, leaving 7 bases not matched to a gene. This CDR3 spans 16 amino acids. In DNA form, the CDR3 reads TGTGCCAGCAGCTTATGGCGGGAGAGAAACTACAATGAGCAGTTCTTC. Protein: CASSLWRERNYNEQFF.